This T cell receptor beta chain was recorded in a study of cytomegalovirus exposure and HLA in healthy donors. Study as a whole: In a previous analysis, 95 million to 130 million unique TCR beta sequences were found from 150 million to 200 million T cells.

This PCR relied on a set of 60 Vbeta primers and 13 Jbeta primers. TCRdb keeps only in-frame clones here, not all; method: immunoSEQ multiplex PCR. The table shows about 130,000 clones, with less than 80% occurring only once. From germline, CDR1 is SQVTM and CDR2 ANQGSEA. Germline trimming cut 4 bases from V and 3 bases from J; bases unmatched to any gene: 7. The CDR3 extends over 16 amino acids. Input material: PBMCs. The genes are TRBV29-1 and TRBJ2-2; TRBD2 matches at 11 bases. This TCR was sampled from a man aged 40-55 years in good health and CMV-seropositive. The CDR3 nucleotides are TGCAGCGTTGTTACTAGCGGGAGTCTGGACACCGGGGAGCTGTTTTTT. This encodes CSVVTSGSLDTGELFF.